This paragraph covers one T cell receptor beta chain sequence. Its antigen is still unknown. This entry comes from a study of regulatory T cells in long-lasting Graves disease. Study results and caveats: Sample size, which was small, may have reduced accuracy. Newly diagnosed patients shared about a thousand public clonotypes; persistent patients shared about 2,700.

Time point meaning: persistent/refractory GD, antithyroid drugs over 5 years with positive TRAb. Isolated PBMC RNA provided the starting material for the TCR library. American Thyroid Association guidelines defined how Graves' disease was diagnosed. Patients of an endocrinology department in Xi'an, China, were included. The CDR3 length is 14 residues. Trimming removed 2 bases from V and 8 bases from J; junction bases left unmatched: 5. Germline loops: CDR1 SGHTA, CDR2 FQGNSA. Assembly of TCR beta libraries relied on iRepertoire HTBI primers together with Arm-PCR of CDR3 regions. Using its own MiXCR run on the multiplex PCR reads, TCRdb lists one record per CDR3 protein. Of 500,000 to 800,000 distinct CDR3 sequences listed, about 30% are singletons.

J is TRBJ2-2 and V is TRBV7-2; 7 nucleotides match TRBD1. This specimen was peripheral blood mononuclear cells (PBMCs), taken when the disease was refractory, from a patient treated with antithyroid drugs. The clonotype comes from a female donor with Graves disease. As DNA, the CDR3 is TGTGCCAGCAGCTTAAAGACAGGGATGGGGGAGCTGTTTTTT. The encoded protein is CASSLKTGMGELFF.